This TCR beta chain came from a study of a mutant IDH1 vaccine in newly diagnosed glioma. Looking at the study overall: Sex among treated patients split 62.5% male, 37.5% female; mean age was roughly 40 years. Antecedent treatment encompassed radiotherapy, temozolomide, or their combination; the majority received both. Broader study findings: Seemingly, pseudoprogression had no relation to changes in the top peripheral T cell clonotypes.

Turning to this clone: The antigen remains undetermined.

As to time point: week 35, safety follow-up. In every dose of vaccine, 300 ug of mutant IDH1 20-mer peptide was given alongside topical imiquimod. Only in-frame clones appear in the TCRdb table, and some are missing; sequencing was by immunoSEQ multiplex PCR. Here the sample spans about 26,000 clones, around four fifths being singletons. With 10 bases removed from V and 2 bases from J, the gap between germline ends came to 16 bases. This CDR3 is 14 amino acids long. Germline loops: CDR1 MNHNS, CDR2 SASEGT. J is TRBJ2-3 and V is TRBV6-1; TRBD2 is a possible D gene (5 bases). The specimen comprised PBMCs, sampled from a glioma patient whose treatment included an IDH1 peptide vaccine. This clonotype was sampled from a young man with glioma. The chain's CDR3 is CATTTLASTDTQYF. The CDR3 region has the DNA TGTGCCACCACGACCCTAGCATCCACAGATACGCAGTATTTT.